Below are 9 T cell receptor beta chains sequenced from a single sample in a study of OX40 agonist ivuxolimab in advanced cancers. Repertoires were generated with immunoSEQ multiplex PCR, while TCRdb's copy carries only in-frame clones and drops some. The sample yields tens of thousands of clones, approximately 92% seen once. Sample: CD4+ or CD8+ T cells sorted from blood, taken in a trial of the OX40 agonist ivuxolimab. The receptors here all came from an adult with an advanced solid tumor such as melanoma, head and neck, liver or kidney cancer.

The chain couples TRBV6-4 to TRBJ1-1; 9 nucleotides agree with TRBD1. CDR1 and CDR2 (germline): MRHNA, SNTAGT. CDR3 length equals 14 residues. Trimming cost V 3 bases and J 8 bases; bases outside gene matches: 7. This chain's CDR3 is CASSDLPGTGEAFF. Here the CDR3 DNA reads TGTGCCAGCAGTGATCTCCCCGGGACAGGGGAAGCTTTCTTT.

This chain links TRBV6-5 with TRBJ2-1; D could derive from TRBD1 or TRBD2 (5 bases each). Per germline, CDR1 MNHEY and CDR2 SVGAGI. Trimming took off 6 bases at V and 9 bases at J, with 21 bases between the two ends. The CDR3 is 15 residues long. CDR3 sequence reads: CASRPSGTAGPEQFF. DNA for the CDR3: TGTGCCAGCAGACCATCGGGGACCGCCGGACCTGAGCAGTTCTTC.

The J gene is TRBJ2-1, the V gene TRBV27; 9 bases match TRBD1. The CDR3 is 16 residues long. Per the germline V gene, CDR1 is MNHEY and CDR2 is SMNVEV (reference sequence). V trimming: 2 bases; J trimming: 8 bases; junction bases outside the gene matches: 10. CDR3 in amino acids: CASSLKPGQGFHEQFF. In DNA form, the CDR3 reads TGTGCCAGCAGTTTAAAGCCGGGACAGGGCTTCCATGAGCAGTTCTTC.

V and J are TRBV4-2 and TRBJ2-5; the D is unclear. The germline V gene has CDR1 LGHNA and CDR2 YNFKEQ. Trimming cost V 3 bases and J 3 bases, with 11 bases left between them. The CDR3 covers 14 residues. As DNA, the CDR3 is TGTGCCAGCAGCCAGACGGACGCCGAAGAGACCCAGTACTTC. Its protein is CASSQTDAEETQYF.

The chain combines TRBV19 with TRBJ2-3; D gene unclear. Germline CDR1 reads LNHDA; CDR2 reads SQIVND (reference sequence). The ends were cut back, 5 bases at V and 5 bases at J, with 5 bases in the middle. CDR3 length equals 11 residues. The CDR3 region has the DNA TGTGCCAGTAGTGTAGGAGATACGCAGTATTTT. This gives the protein CASSVGDTQYF.

This chain connects TRBV5-1 to TRBJ2-3, with D unclear. The CDR3 totals 17 residues. The V gene lost 2 bases and the J gene lost 0 bases, with 16 bases spanning the gap. In germline, CDR1 is SGHRS, CDR2 YFSETQ. The DNA for the CDR3 is TGCGCCAGCAGCTTAAACCCGCCGCTAGGTAGCACAGATACGCAGTATTTT. Amino acids: CASSLNPPLGSTDTQYF.

The chain couples TRBV18 to TRBJ1-1, with D possibly matching TRBD1 (5 bases). V dropped 6 bases and J dropped 0 bases, with 14 bases sitting between them. Germline CDR1 and CDR2: KGHSH and LQKENI. The CDR3 has 15 residues. CDR3 amino acids: CASSPMGRLNTEAFF. Here the CDR3 DNA reads TGTGCCAGCTCGCCAATGGGACGGTTGAACACTGAAGCTTTCTTT. Complete variable domain (other parts from reference TRBV18 and TRBJ1-1): NAGVMQNPRHLVRRRGQEARLRCSPMKGHSHVYWYRQLPEEGLKFMVYLQKENIIDESGMPKERFSAEFPKEGPSILRIQQVVRGDSAAYFCASSPMGRLNTEAFFGQGTRLTVV.

The V gene is TRBV2, the J gene TRBJ2-7; possibly TRBD1 for D (6 bases). CDR1 and CDR2 (germline): SNHLY, FYNNEI. The length of the CDR3 is 11 residues. V was shortened by 8 bases and J by 3 bases, with 8 bases between the two germline ends. The CDR3 loop reads CASQQGYEQYF. The DNA for the CDR3 is TGTGCCAGCCAACAGGGCTACGAGCAGTACTTC. The full variable domain, in which reference TRBV2 and TRBJ2-7 provide the parts outside the CDR3, is EPEVTQTPSHQVTQMGQEVILRCVPISNHLYFYWYRQILGQKVEFLVSFYNNEISEKSEIFDDQFSVERPDGSNFTLKIRSTKLEDSAMYFCASQQGYEQYFGPGTRLTVT.

This clone was seen just once. The chain uses TRBV10-1 and TRBJ1-2; D unresolved. V lost 8 bases to trimming and J lost 6 bases, with 13 bases between them. This CDR3 comprises 12 residues. CDR1 is WNHNN and CDR2 is SYGVQD in the germline V gene (reference sequence). This chain's CDR3 is CASLQARDGYTF. For the CDR3, the DNA is TGCGCCAGCCTTCAGGCCCGCGATGGCTACACCTTC.